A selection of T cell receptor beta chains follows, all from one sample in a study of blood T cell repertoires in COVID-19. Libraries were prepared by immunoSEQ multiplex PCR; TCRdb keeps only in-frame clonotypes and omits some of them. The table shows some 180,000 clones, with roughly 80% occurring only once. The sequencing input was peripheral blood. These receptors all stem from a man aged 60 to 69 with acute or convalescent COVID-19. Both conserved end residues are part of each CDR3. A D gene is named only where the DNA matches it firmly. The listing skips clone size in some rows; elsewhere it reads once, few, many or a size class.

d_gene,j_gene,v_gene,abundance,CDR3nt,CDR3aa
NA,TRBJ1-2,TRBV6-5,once,TGTGCCAGCAAAGGAAGTACAGGGTTTAGCGGCTACACCTTC,CASKGSTGFSGYTF
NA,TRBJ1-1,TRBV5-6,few,TGTGCCAGCAGCTTGCCAGTTATGAACACTGAAGCTTTCTTT,CASSLPVMNTEAFF
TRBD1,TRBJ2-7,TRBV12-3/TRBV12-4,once,TGTGCCAGCAGCCAACAAGGGACAGCCGAGCAGTACTTC,CASSQQGTAEQYF
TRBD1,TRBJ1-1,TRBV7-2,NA,TGTGCCAGCAGCTTAGCAGGCGCGGGACAGGGGGCGCCAGCTTTCTTT,CASSLAGAGQGAPAFF
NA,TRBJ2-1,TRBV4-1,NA,TGCGCCAGCAGCCAACATGGGGGGAGCTCCTACAATGAGCAGTTCTTC,CASSQHGGSSYNEQFF
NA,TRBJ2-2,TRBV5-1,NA,TGCGCCAGCAGCTTGGCCCGGGACTTGAACACCGGGGAGCTGTTTTTT,CASSLARDLNTGELFF
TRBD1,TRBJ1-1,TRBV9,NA,TGTGCCAGCAGCCAAATGACAGGGACTGAAGCTTTCTTT,CASSQMTGTEAFF
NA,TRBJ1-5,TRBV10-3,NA,TGTGCCATCTCAGGGAACAATCAGCCCCAGCATTTT,CAISGNNQPQHF
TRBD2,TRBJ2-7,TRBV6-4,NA,TGTGCCAGCAGTGAAACTAGCGGGACGGCCTACGAGCAGTACTTC,CASSETSGTAYEQYF
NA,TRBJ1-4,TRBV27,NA,TGTGCCAGCAGTTTATTCCAGGAGGATGAAAAACTGTTTTTT,CASSLFQEDEKLFF
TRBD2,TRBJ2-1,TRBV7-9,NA,TGTGCCAGCAGCTTAGGACTAGCGGTATACAATGAGCAGTTCTTC,CASSLGLAVYNEQFF
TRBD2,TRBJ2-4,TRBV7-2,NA,TGTGCCAGCAGCCCCCCGGGACTAGCGTACATTCAGTACTTC,CASSPPGLAYIQYF
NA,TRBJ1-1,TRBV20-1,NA,TGCAGTGCTAGTAACGGGAGGGAAACTGAAGCTTTCTTT,CSASNGRETEAFF
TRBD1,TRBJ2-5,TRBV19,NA,TGTGCCAGTAGTATTGACAGGGGGGAAGAGACCCAGTACTTC,CASSIDRGEETQYF
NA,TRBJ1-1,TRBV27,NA,TGTGCCAGCAGTTACCGTGGCGGAGGGACTGAAGCTTTCTTT,CASSYRGGGTEAFF
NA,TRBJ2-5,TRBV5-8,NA,TGTGCCAGCAGCCGTTTTGAGACCCAGTACTTC,CASSRFETQYF
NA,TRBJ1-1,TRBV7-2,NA,TGTGCCAGCAGCTCTGGACAGATCACTGAAGCTTTCTTT,CASSSGQITEAFF
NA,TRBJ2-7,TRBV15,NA,TGTGCCACCAGCAGAGGGGAGGCCTTCAAGCAGTACTTC,CATSRGEAFKQYF
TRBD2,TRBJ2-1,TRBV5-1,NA,TGCGCCAGCAGCCTGGAACTAGCGGGGGGCAATGAGCAGTTCTTC,CASSLELAGGNEQFF
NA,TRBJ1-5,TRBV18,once,TGTGCCAGCTCACTTACAGACAGCTATAGCAATCAGCCCCAGCATTTT,CASSLTDSYSNQPQHF
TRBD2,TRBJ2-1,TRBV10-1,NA,TGCGCCAGCAGTACGGGGGGGCATTTTAGCTCCTACAATGAGCAGTTCTTC,CASSTGGHFSSYNEQFF
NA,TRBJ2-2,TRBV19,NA,TGTGCCAGTAGTAGGGGATCGCGGGGGAACACCGGGGAGCTGTTTTTT,CASSRGSRGNTGELFF
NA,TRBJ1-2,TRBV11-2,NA,TGTGCCAGCAGCCCTTACCCGGGACTTGGATATGGCTACACCTTC,CASSPYPGLGYGYTF
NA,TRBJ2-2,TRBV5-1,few,TGCGCCAGCAGCTTCCGGGTTTCGAACACCGGGGAGCTGTTTTTT,CASSFRVSNTGELFF
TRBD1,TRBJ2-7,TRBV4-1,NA,TGCGCCAGCAGCCGACCGGGACAGGGGAGCTACGAGCAGTACTTC,CASSRPGQGSYEQYF
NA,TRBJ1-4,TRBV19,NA,TGTGCCAGTAGTATGCGGGGGAATGAAAAACTGTTTTTT,CASSMRGNEKLFF
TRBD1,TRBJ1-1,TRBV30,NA,TGTGCCTGGAGTGTACAGGGGGCCCCTGAAGCTTTCTTT,CAWSVQGAPEAFF
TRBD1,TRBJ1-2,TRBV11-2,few,TGTGCCAGCAGCTTAAGGACAGGGCCTAACTATGGCTACACCTTC,CASSLRTGPNYGYTF
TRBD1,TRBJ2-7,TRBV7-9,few,TGTGCCAGCAGCTTTGGACAGGGTATGGTCGAGCAGTACTTC,CASSFGQGMVEQYF
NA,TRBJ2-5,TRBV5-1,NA,TGCGCCAGCAGCTTGGACAGAGAAGAGACCCAGTACTTC,CASSLDREETQYF
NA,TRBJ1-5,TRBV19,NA,TGTGCCAGTAGAGGGCGGGGGGCATCAGCCCAGCATTTT,CASRGRGASAQHF
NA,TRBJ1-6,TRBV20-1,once,TGCAGTGCTAGTCAGAACTATAATTCACCCCTCCACTTT,CSASQNYNSPLHF
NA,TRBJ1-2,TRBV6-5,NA,TGTGCCAGCAGTCCTATCCCGGCTAACTATGGCTACACCTTC,CASSPIPANYGYTF
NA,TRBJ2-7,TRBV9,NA,TGTGCCAGCAGCGTAGGTACAGGAAGCTCCTACGAGCAGTACTTC,CASSVGTGSSYEQYF
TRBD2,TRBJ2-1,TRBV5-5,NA,TGTGCCAGCAGCTTGAACCCCGGGACTAGCGACTCCAATGAGCAGTTCTTC,CASSLNPGTSDSNEQFF